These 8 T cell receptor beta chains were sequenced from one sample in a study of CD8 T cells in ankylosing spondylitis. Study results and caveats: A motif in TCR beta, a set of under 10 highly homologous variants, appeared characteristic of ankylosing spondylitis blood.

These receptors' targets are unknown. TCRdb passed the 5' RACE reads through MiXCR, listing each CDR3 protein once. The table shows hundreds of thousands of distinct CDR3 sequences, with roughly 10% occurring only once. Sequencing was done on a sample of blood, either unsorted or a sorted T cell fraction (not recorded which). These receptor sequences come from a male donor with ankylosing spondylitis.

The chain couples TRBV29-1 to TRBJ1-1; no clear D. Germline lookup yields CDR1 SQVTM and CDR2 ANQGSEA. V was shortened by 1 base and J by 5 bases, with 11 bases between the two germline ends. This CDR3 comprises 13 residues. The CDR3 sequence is CSVEVPHLTEAFF. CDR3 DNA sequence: TGCAGCGTTGAAGTGCCCCACCTAACTGAAGCTTTCTTT.

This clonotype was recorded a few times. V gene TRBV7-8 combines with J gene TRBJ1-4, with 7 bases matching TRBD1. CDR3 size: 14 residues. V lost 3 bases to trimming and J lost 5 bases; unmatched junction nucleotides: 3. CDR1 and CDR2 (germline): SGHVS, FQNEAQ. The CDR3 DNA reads TGTGCCAGCAGCTTGTGGGACAGCAATGAAAAACTGTTTTTT. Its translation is CASSLWDSNEKLFF.

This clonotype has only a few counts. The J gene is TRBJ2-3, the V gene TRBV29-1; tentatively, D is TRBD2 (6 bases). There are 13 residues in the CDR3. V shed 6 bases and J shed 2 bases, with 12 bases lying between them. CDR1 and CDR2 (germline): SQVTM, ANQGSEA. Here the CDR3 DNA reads TGCAGCGTCGGGGACTCTGCCACAGATACGCAGTATTTT. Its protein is CSVGDSATDTQYF.

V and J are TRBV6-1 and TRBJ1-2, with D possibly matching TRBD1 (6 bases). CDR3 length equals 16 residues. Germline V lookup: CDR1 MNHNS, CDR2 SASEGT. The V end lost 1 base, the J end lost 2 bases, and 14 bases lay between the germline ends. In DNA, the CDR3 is TGTGCCAGCAGTGAAGAAGTGGGGGGCTGGAACTATGGCTACACCTTC. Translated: CASSEEVGGWNYGYTF.

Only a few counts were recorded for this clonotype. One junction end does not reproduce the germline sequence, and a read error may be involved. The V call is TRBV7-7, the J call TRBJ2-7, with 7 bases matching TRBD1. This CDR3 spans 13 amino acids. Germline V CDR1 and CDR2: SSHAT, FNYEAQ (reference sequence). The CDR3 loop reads CASSPSRGYEQYF. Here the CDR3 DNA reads TGTGCTAGCAGCCCTAGCAGGGGGTACGAGCAGTACTTC.

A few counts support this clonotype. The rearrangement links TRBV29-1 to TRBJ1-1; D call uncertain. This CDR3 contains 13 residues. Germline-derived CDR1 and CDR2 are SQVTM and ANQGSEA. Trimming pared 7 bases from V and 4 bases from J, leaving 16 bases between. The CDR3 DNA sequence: TGCAGCGGTCGACTGAGTGCTCTCACTGAAGCTTTCTTT. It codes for CSGRLSALTEAFF.

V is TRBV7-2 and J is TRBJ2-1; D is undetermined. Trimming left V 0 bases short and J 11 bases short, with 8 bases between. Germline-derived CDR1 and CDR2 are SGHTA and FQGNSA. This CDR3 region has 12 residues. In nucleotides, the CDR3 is TGTGCCAGCAGCTTAGCTGTAGGGAAGCAGTTCTTC. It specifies CASSLAVGKQFF.

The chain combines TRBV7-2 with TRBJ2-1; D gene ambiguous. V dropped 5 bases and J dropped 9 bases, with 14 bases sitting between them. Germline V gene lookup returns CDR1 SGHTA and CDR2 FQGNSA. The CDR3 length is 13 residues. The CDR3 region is CASSRRSLSEQFF. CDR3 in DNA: TGTGCCAGCAGCCGCCGATCCCTCAGTGAGCAGTTCTTC.